The clone carrying this TCR beta chain was picked up a small number of times. As yet, its antigen is unknown. The length of the CDR3 is 16 residues. Per germline, CDR1 SGHRS and CDR2 YFSETQ. V lost 0 bases and J lost 2, with 13 bases in between. With the Oncomine TCR Beta short-read assay, DNA from cultured CD4+ T cells was sequenced. Scientists extracted genomic DNA from CD4+ T cells grown in culture. TCRdb analysed the PCR reads with MiXCR anew, one entry per CDR3 protein. Of about a thousand distinct CDR3 sequences listed, 15% to 20% are singletons. These data are taken from a study of vaccination and CD4 T cells after COVID-19. Across the study: Post-COVID sampling occurred a median 101 days after diagnosis (range 35 to 161).

Treatment meaning: 10-day PBMC culture with coronavirus spike peptide pools or control peptides (ViraFEST assay). One should note that the unexposed donor's CD4+ T cells were collected before the COVID-19 pandemic (2011-2018). This chain uses TRBV5-1 with TRBJ2-3; the D gene could be TRBD1 or TRBD2 (5 bases each). The sample taken for sequencing was CD4+ T cells from blood, cultured in vitro. This sequence was found in a human donor in good health. CDR3 DNA sequence: TGCGCCAGCAGCTTGGCACGGGGCGCAAACACAGATACGCAGTATTTT. It specifies CASSLARGANTDTQYF.